This TCR beta chain was captured in a study of control samples from healthy donors and cancer patients. Only in-frame clones appear in the TCRdb table, and some are missing; sequencing was by immunoSEQ multiplex PCR. In the table there are roughly 100,000 clones, 88% of which are singletons. CDR1 MNHEY and CDR2 SVGEGT come from the germline V gene. This CDR3 is 13 amino acids long. Trimming took 0 bases from V and 4 from J, leaving 7 bases between them. Sequenced material: blood. The chain couples TRBV6-2 or TRBV6-3 to TRBJ2-7; D not certain. This TCR derives from a man under 40 in good health. In DNA form, the CDR3 reads TGTGCCAGCAGTTACTCATCGCCTTACGAGCAGTACTTC. Amino acid sequence: CASSYSSPYEQYF.